This TCR beta chain was profiled in a study of metastatic and nonmetastatic thyroid tumors. Study-wide results and caveats: Across blood and tumor, TCR beta diversity in malignant thyroid tumors was reportedly significantly higher than in benign nodules.

There were no patients who had received any treatment before thyroid surgery. Per the original data handling: Built for papillary thyroid cancer, a distant-metastasis classifier drew on CDR3 differences across clinicopathological groups. Via MiXCR, TCRdb re-called the PCR reads. The V and J calls follow TCRdb's processing rather than the paper's. The sample holds around 2,300 clones; 42% are singletons and the top ten take 99%. This clone was seen only a few times. Antigen specificity is unknown. Trimming cost V 2 bases and J 3 bases; bases outside gene matches: 10. Looked up from germline, CDR1 is MNHNS and CDR2 is SASEGT. The CDR3 has 17 residues.

The chain combines TRBV6-1 with TRBJ1-5; 7 nucleotides match TRBD1. Sequenced input: adjacent normal tissue. The receptor's source is a female donor with papillary thyroid cancer or a benign thyroid nodule (not recorded which). Some clones in this sample may be carry-over from other donors' samples. CDR3 bases: TGTGCCAGCAGTGAATCAGGGGACAGAGGTTACAATCAGCCCCAGCATTTT. Its translation: CASSESGDRGYNQPQHF.